What follows is one T cell receptor (beta chain) and its context. The ends lost 4 bases at V and 10 bases at J; junction bases unmatched: 9. CDR3 length: 14 amino acids. Per the germline V gene, CDR1 is SGDLS and CDR2 is YYNGEE. The data belong to a study of blood T cell repertoires in COVID-19. Looking at the study overall: Acute-phase and convalescent COVID-19 samples originated in the United States, Italy and Spain. The cDNA or gDNA used as material had been derived from T cells, B-cell-depleted T cells, or PBMCs.

In the original workflow: The assay estimated nucleated cells by amplifying reference gene primers. The data were produced by immunoSEQ multiplex PCR, yet TCRdb's version contains in-frame clones alone and is incomplete. V, J and clone size are taken as reported in that table, and D and trimming were inferred from the DNA itself. The table records approximately 120,000 clones, approximately 84% of them present only once. Material for sequencing was peripheral blood. This receptor was obtained from a human donor in a cohort sampled during active COVID-19. The rearrangement links TRBV9 to TRBJ1-4, with 8 bases that match TRBD1. CDR3 bases: TGTGCCAGCAGCCGGGACAGGCTGGGGGGAAAACTGTTTTTT. Encoded protein: CASSRDRLGGKLFF.